The next 18 T cell receptor beta chains were all read from a single sample in a study of T cell responses to AZD1222 COVID-19 vaccine (dated by TCRdb to 2020 to 2023). The library was generated by the immunoSEQ multiplex PCR assay. TCRdb re-hosts the immuneACCESS table, in-frame sequences only. Its copies lack some clones; in the studies checked, an unresolved V gene accounts for under half of them, and the cause for the rest is not known. The sample records roughly 100,000 clones, roughly 87% of which are singletons. In total, the top ten clones hold roughly 1.7% of the sample. The sample's time point label, decoded: baseline before first vaccination. The sample in question was peripheral blood, obtained on day 0 of AZD1222 vaccination. These receptors all stem from an adult in good health.

This clone was seen a handful of times. The chain joins TRBV3-1 (or the pseudogene TRBV3-2) to TRBJ1-3; 9 nucleotides align to TRBD1. J gave up 4 bases and V 4 bases, and 5 bases lay outside the gene matches. CDR3 length: 15 amino acids. Germline CDR1 reads LGHDT; CDR2 reads YNNKEL (reference sequence). The CDR3 here is CASSPQTGGGNTIYF. The CDR3 coding sequence is TGTGCCAGCAGCCCTCAAACAGGGGGCGGAAACACCATATATTTT.

As concerns this clone: This specimen includes other DNA sequences encoding the same CDR3. The J gene is TRBJ2-5, the V gene TRBV7-3, with D possibly being TRBD1 (6 bases). The CDR3 length is 13 residues. The ends were cut back, 5 bases at V and 2 bases at J, with 9 bases in the middle. CDR1 and CDR2 (germline): SGHTA, FQGTGA. The CDR3 loop is CASSPGAQETQYF. The CDR3 DNA is TGTGCCAGCAGCCCAGGGGCGCAAGAGACCCAGTACTTC. Looking up the rest from reference TRBV7-3 and TRBJ2-5 gives the full variable domain: GAGVSQTPSNKVTEKGKYVELRCDPISGHTALYWYRQSLGQGPEFLIYFQGTGAADDSGLPNDRFFAVRPEGSVSTLKIQRTERGDSAVYLCASSPGAQETQYFGPGTRLLVL.

The gene calls are TRBV10-1 and TRBJ2-5, with D uncertain. Germline CDR1 WNHNN, CDR2 SYGVQD (reference sequence). The CDR3 runs 14 residues. V was trimmed by 3 bases and J by 2 bases, leaving 10 bases between them. CDR3 loop: CASSDRAVQETQYF. The CDR3, as DNA: TGCGCCAGCAGTGACCGGGCAGTACAAGAGACCCAGTACTTC.

The chain carries TRBV4-1 and TRBJ2-2; no definite D call. The V and J ends lost 2 bases and 1 base respectively, with 5 bases between them. The CDR3 loop spans 14 amino acids. The germline V gene encodes CDR1 MGHRA and CDR2 YSYEKL. The CDR3 nucleotides read TGCGCCAGCAGCCAAAACCAGAACACCGGGGAGCTGTTTTTT. It encodes CASSQNQNTGELFF.

This sequence joins TRBV15 and TRBJ1-2; 9 nucleotides align to TRBD1. V was clipped by 0 bases and J by 6 bases; unmatched bases: 8. Germline lookup yields CDR1 LNHNV and CDR2 YYDKDF (reference sequence). This CDR3 is built from 16 residues. CDR3 amino acids: CATSRDLQDRGNGYTF. The CDR3 DNA reads TGTGCCACCAGCAGAGATCTTCAGGACAGGGGAAATGGCTACACCTTC.

The chain links TRBV6-5 to TRBJ1-2; 7 bases align to TRBD1. The CDR3 loop spans 14 amino acids. Germline V gene sequence: CDR1 MNHEY, CDR2 SVGAGI. V lost 0 bases, J lost 8 bases, and 6 bases stayed unmatched. CDR3 nucleotide sequence: TGTGCCAGCAGTTACTCGGACAGGAATTACGGCTACACCTTC. Encoded protein: CASSYSDRNYGYTF.

The genes are TRBV6-5 and TRBJ2-3, with D tentatively TRBD1 (6 bases). Germline V CDR1 and CDR2: MNHEY, SVGAGI. The CDR3 contains 14 residues. V was pared by 6 bases and J by 2 bases, with 12 bases between. The CDR3 here is CASSLDSYTDTQYF. As DNA, the CDR3 is TGTGCCAGCAGCCTGGACAGTTACACAGATACGCAGTATTTT.

V is TRBV23-1 and J is TRBJ2-4, with D perhaps matching TRBD2 (5 bases). TRBV23-1 is labeled an ORF, and its function is uncertain. There are 15 residues in the CDR3. Trimming stripped 4 bases from V and 5 bases from J, with 15 bases between. The CDR3 loop reads CASSPGLLRENIQYF. As DNA, the CDR3 is TGCGCCAGCAGTCCTGGACTCCTAAGGGAAAACATTCAGTACTTC.

The chain couples TRBV5-1 to TRBJ1-1, with D unresolved. Germline-derived CDR1 and CDR2 are SGHRS and YFSETQ. The CDR3 is made up of 21 amino acids. Trimming removed 2 bases from V and 4 bases from J, with 33 bases in between. CDR3 sequence reads: CASSFEEGGAHPTEVGTEAFF. The CDR3 nucleotides read TGCGCCAGCAGCTTTGAAGAGGGCGGTGCTCACCCCACGGAGGTCGGCACTGAAGCTTTCTTT.

The chain has TRBV9 and TRBJ2-2, with D tentatively TRBD1 or TRBD2 (6 bases each). Germline CDR1 SGDLS, CDR2 YYNGEE. The CDR3 has 15 residues. V shed 6 bases and J shed 0 bases, with 12 bases lying between them. Here the CDR3 DNA reads TGTGCCAGCACGAGGGGGGCATCGAACACCGGGGAGCTGTTTTTT. Protein product: CASTRGASNTGELFF.

The chain recombines TRBV18 with TRBJ1-1; D is possibly TRBD1 (6 bases). CDR3 size: 16 residues. The V and J ends lost 3 bases and 4 bases respectively, with 18 bases between them. Germline CDR1 KGHSH, CDR2 LQKENI. The CDR3 reads CASSPGTGGLGTEAFF. As DNA, the CDR3 is TGTGCCAGCTCACCGGGAACGGGGGGGCTCGGCACTGAAGCTTTCTTT. Full variable domain (rest looked up from reference TRBV18 and TRBJ1-1): NAGVMQNPRHLVRRRGQEARLRCSPMKGHSHVYWYRQLPEEGLKFMVYLQKENIIDESGMPKERFSAEFPKEGPSILRIQQVVRGDSAAYFCASSPGTGGLGTEAFFGQGTRLTVV.

The chain combines TRBV11-2 with TRBJ2-7; tentative D call: TRBD2 (7 bases). The CDR3 has 14 residues. V lost 4 bases and J 7 bases, leaving 17 bases between the germline ends. CDR1 is SGHAT and CDR2 is FQNNGV in the germline V gene. The CDR3: CASSSTRGAEEQYF. In DNA form, the CDR3 reads TGTGCCAGCAGCTCAACCCGGGGGGCGGAAGAGCAGTACTTC.

The chain combines TRBV6-1 with TRBJ1-1; maybe TRBD1 (5 bases). V was pared by 3 bases and J by 0 bases, with 11 bases between. Germline V gives CDR1 MNHNS, CDR2 SASEGT. CDR3 length: 15 amino acids. CDR3 DNA sequence: TGTGCCAGCAGTGACGCAGGGAGAATGAACACTGAAGCTTTCTTT. This encodes CASSDAGRMNTEAFF.

The chain uses TRBV5-6 and TRBJ1-1; 8 nucleotides match TRBD1. The V gene end was trimmed by 0 bases and the J gene end by 3 bases; junction bases not matched to a gene: 10. The V gene's germline CDR1 is SGHDT and CDR2 YYEEEE. The CDR3 covers 17 residues. The CDR3 nucleotides read TGTGCCAGCAGCTTGGTTCGGACAGGGTATATGGACACTGAAGCTTTCTTT. It is translated as CASSLVRTGYMDTEAFF.

In nucleotides, the CDR3 is TGCGCCAGCAGCTTGGAGGGACAGGTCGCAAGTAGTGGCTACACCTTC. This sequence encodes CASSLEGQVASSGYTF. The chain couples TRBV5-1 to TRBJ1-2, with 8 bases matching TRBD1. V trimming: 0 bases; J trimming: 7 bases; junction bases outside the gene matches: 11. There are 16 residues in the CDR3. Germline lookup yields CDR1 SGHRS and CDR2 YFSETQ.

The chain carries TRBV14 and TRBJ1-1; a possible D gene is TRBD1 (5 bases). Germline assignment: CDR1 SGHDN and CDR2 FVKESK. Trimming removed 2 bases at V and 11 bases at J, with 21 bases between. The CDR3 sequence is 15 residues long. CDR3 residues: CASSQNSGTASFAFF. As DNA, the CDR3 is TGTGCCAGCAGCCAAAATTCCGGGACTGCCTCCTTCGCTTTCTTT.

The chain carries TRBV5-1 and TRBJ2-5; 10 positions match TRBD2. Germline V lookup: CDR1 SGHRS, CDR2 YFSETQ. The CDR3 sequence is 15 residues long. The junction had 7 bases not matched to a gene; V was cut back by 3 bases and J by 5 bases. CDR3 in amino acids: CASSWSGGAMETQYF. CDR3 DNA: TGCGCCAGCAGCTGGAGCGGGGGGGCCATGGAGACCCAGTACTTC.

The V gene is TRBV19, the J gene TRBJ1-6; D unresolved. Trimming left V 3 bases short and J 9 bases short, with 15 bases between. The CDR3 has 15 amino acids. Germline CDR1 and CDR2: LNHDA and SQIVND (reference sequence). CDR3 amino acids: CASSISRQDASPLHF. CDR3 nucleotide sequence: TGTGCCAGTAGTATTTCAAGGCAGGATGCTTCACCCCTCCACTTT.